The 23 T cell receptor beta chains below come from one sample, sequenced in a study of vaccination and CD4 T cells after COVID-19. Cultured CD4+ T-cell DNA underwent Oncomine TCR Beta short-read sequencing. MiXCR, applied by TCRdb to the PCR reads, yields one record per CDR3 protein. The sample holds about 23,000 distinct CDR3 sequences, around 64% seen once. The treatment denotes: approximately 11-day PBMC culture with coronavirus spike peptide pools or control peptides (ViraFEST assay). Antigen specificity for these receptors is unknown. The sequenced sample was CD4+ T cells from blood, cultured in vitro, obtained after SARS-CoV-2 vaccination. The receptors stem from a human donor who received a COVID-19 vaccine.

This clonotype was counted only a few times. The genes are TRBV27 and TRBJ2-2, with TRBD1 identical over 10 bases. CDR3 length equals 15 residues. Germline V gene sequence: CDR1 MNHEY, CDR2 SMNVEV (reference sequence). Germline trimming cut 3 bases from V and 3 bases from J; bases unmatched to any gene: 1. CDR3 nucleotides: TGTGCCAGCAGTTTGGACAGGGGGGACACCGGGGAGCTGTTTTTT. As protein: CASSLDRGDTGELFF.

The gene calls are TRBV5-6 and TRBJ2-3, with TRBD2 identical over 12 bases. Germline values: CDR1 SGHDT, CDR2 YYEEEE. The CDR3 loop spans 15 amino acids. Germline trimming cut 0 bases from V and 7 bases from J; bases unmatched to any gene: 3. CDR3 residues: CASSLAGLAGNTQYF. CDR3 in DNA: TGTGCCAGCAGCTTGGCCGGACTAGCGGGGAATACGCAGTATTTT.

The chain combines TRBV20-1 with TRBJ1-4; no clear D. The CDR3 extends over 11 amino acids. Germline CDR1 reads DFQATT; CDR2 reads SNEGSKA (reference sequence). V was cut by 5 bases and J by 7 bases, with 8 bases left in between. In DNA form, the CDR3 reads TGCAGTGCTGGAGGGCGTGAAAAACTGTTTTTT. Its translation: CSAGGREKLFF.

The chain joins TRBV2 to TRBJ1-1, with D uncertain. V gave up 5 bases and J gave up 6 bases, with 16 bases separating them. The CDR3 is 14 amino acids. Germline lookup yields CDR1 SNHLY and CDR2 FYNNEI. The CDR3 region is CASSPDHGLAEAFF. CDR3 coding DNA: TGTGCCAGCAGTCCGGACCACGGACTGGCTGAAGCTTTCTTT.

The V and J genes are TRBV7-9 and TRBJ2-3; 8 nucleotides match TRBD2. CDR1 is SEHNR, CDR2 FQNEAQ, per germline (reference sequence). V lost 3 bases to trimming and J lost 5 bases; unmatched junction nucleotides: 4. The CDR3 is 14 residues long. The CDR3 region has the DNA TGTGCCAGCAGCTTCGGGGGGGCCGTAGATACGCAGTATTTT. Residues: CASSFGGAVDTQYF.

CDR3 sequence: CASSSWGTGELFF. The CDR3 DNA follows: TGTGCCAGCAGCTCCTGGGGGACCGGGGAGCTGTTTTTT. The chain is built from TRBV7-7 and TRBJ2-2; D may match TRBD1 or TRBD2 (5 bases each). This CDR3 contains 13 residues. Germline CDR1 and CDR2: SSHAT and FNYEAQ (reference sequence). V was trimmed by 4 bases and J by 5 bases, leaving 8 bases between them.

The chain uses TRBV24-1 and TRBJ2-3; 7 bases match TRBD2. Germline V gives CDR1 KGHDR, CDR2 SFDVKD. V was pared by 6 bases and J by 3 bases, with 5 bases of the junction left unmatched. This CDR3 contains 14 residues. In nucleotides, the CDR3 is TGTGCCACCAGTCGGGGGGAGGAGACAGATACGCAGTATTTT. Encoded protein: CATSRGEETDTQYF.

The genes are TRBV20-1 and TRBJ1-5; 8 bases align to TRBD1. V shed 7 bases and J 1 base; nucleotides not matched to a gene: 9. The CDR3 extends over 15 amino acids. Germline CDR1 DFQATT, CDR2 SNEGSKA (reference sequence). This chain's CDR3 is CSGALRTGSNQPQHF. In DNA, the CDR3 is TGCAGTGGAGCTTTGAGGACAGGGAGCAATCAGCCCCAGCATTTT.

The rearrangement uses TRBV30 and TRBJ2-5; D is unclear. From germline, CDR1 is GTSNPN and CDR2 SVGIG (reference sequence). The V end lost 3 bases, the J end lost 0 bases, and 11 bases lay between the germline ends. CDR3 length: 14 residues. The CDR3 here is CAWSRTRYQETQYF. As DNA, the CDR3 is TGTGCCTGGAGCCGGACCCGGTACCAAGAGACCCAGTACTTC.

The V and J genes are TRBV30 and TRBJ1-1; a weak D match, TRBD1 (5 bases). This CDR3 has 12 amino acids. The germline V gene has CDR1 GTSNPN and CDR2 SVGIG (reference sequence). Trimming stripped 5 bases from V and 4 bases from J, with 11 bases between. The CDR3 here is CAWGHQGTEAFF. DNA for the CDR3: TGTGCCTGGGGCCATCAGGGCACTGAAGCTTTCTTT.

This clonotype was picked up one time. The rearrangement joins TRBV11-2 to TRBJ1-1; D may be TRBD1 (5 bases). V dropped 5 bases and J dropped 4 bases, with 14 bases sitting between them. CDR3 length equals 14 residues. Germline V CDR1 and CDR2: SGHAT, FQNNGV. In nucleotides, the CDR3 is TGTGCCAGCAGCGTAGTGAAGGGGCTCACTGAAGCTTTCTTT. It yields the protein CASSVVKGLTEAFF.

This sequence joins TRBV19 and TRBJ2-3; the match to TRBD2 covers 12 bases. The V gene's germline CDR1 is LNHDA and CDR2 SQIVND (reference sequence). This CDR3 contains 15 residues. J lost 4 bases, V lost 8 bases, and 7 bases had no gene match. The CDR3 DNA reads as TGTGCCAGTGCGACTAGCGGGGGAGGGGCAGATACGCAGTATTTT. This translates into CASATSGGGADTQYF.

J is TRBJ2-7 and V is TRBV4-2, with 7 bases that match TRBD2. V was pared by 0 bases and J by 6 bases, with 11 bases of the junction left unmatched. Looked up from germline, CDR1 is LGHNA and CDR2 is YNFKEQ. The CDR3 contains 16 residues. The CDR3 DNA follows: TGTGCCAGCAGCCAAGAGGTCGAGCCCGGGGGGTCCGAGCAGTACTTC. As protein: CASSQEVEPGGSEQYF.

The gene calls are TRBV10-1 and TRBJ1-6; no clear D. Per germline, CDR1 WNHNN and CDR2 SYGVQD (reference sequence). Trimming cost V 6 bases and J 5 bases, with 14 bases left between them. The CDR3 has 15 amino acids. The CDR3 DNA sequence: TGCGCCAGCAGCGACGGGCAGAGAAATAATTCACCCCTCCACTTT. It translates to CASSDGQRNNSPLHF.

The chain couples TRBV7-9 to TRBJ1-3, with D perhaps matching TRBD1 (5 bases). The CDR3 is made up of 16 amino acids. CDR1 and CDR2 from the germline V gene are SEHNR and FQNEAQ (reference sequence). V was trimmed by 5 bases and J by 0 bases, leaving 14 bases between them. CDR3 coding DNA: TGTGCCAGCAGCCCCTGGGACGGGAGCTCTGGAAACACCATATATTTT. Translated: CASSPWDGSSGNTIYF.

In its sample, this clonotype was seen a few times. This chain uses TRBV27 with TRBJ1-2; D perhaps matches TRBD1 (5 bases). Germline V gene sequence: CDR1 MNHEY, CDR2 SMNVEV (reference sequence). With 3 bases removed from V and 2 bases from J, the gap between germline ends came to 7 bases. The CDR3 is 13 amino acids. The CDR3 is CASSLGQNYGYTF. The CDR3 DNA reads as TGTGCCAGCAGTTTGGGGCAGAACTATGGCTACACCTTC.

CDR3 sequence reads: CASSLQVAVTGELFF. The CDR3 DNA reads as TGTGCCAGCAGCTTACAGGTTGCAGTCACCGGGGAGCTGTTTTTT. V and J are TRBV7-9 and TRBJ2-2; the D is unclear. The CDR3 sequence is 15 residues long. V lost 2 bases, J lost 4 bases, and 11 bases lay in between. The germline V gene encodes CDR1 SEHNR and CDR2 FQNEAQ (reference sequence).

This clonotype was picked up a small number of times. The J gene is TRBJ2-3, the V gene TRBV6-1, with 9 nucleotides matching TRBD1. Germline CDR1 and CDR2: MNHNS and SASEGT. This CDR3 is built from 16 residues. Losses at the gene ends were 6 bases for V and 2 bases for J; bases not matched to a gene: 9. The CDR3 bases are TGTGCCAGCAGGACCTACGACAGGGGGTTCACAGATACGCAGTATTTT. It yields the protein CASRTYDRGFTDTQYF.

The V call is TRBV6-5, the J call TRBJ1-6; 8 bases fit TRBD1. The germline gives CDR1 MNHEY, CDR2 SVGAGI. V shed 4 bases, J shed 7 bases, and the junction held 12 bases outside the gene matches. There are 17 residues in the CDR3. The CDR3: CASSSASGTGSNSPLHF. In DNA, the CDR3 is TGTGCCAGCAGTTCCGCCTCCGGGACAGGTTCGAATTCACCCCTCCACTTT.

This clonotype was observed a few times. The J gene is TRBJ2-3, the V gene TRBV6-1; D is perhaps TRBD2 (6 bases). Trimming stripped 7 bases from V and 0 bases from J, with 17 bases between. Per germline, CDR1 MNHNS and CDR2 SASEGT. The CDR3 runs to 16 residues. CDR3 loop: CASTSHPGESTDTQYF. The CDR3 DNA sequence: TGTGCCAGCACCTCCCACCCGGGGGAGAGCACAGATACGCAGTATTTT.

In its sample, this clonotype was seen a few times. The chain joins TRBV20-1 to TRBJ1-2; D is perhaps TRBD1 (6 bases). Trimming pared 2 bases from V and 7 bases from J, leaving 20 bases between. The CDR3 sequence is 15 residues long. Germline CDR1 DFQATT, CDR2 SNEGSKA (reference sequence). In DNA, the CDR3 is TGCAGTGCTAGACGCACCGGGGCACAGGGACGTGGCTACACCTTC. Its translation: CSARRTGAQGRGYTF.

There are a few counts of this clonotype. CDR3 sequence (DNA): TGTGCCAGCAGCTTAGACAGGGGCGGCTACACCTTC. This codes for CASSLDRGGYTF. The chain couples TRBV11-3 to TRBJ1-2, with D perhaps matching TRBD1 (6 bases). V was trimmed by 0 bases and J by 8 bases, leaving 7 bases between them. This CDR3 contains 12 residues. Looked up from germline, CDR1 is SGHNT and CDR2 is YENEEA.

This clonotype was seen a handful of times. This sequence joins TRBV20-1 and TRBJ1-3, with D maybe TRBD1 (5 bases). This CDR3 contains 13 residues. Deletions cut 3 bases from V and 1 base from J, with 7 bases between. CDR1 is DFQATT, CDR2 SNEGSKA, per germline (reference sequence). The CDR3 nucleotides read TGCAGTGCTAGGGACATATCTGGAAACACCATATATTTT. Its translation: CSARDISGNTIYF.